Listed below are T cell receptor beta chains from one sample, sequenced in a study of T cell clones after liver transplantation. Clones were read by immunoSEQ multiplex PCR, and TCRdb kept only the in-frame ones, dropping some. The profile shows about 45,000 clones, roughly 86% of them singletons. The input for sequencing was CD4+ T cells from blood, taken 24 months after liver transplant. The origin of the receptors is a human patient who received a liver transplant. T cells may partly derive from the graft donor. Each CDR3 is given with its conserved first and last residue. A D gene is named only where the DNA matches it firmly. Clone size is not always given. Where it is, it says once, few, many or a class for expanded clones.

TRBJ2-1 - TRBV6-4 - CASSAFGRLDEQFF TGTGCCAGCAGCGCATTTGGGAGACTGGATGAGCAGTTCTTC
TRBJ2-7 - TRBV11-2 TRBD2 CASSSPGLAGAINEQYF TGTGCCAGCAGCTCCCCCGGCCTAGCGGGAGCAATCAACGAGCAGTACTTC
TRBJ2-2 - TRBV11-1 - CASRWDTNTGELFF TGTGCCAGCAGGTGGGACACAAACACCGGGGAGCTGTTTTTT
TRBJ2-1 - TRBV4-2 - CASSHPTLNNEQFF TGTGCCAGCAGCCATCCCACCCTAAACAATGAGCAGTTCTTC
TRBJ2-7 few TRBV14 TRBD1 CASSWDSVYEQYF TGTGCCAGCAGCTGGGACAGTGTCTACGAGCAGTACTTC
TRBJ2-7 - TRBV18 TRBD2 CASSPLAGDYEQYF TGTGCCAGCTCACCATTGGCGGGAGACTACGAGCAGTACTTC
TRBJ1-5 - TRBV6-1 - CASSSLGIQPQHF TGTGCCAGCAGCTCCCTTGGGATACAGCCCCAGCATTTT
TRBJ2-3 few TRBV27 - CASSFLGTSTDTQYF TGTGCCAGCAGTTTCCTTGGGACTTCCACAGATACGCAGTATTTT
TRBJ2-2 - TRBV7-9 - CASSLKNTGELFF TGTGCCAGCAGCCTCAAGAACACCGGGGAGCTGTTTTTT
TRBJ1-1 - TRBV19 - CASTSIGQTNTEAFF TGTGCCAGTACCTCCATCGGACAGACCAACACTGAAGCTTTCTTT
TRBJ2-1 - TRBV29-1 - CSVDTGHVLFF TGCAGCGTTGATACGGGACATGTGTTGTTCTTC
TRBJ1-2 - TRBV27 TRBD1 CASSFTGQANYGYTF TGTGCCAGCAGTTTTACGGGACAGGCCAACTATGGCTACACCTTC
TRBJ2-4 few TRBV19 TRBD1 CASKDRDIQYF TGTGCCAGTAAGGACAGGGACATTCAGTACTTC
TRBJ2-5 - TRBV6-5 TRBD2 CASSSGGLVQETQYF TGTGCCAGCAGTTCGGGGGGACTAGTCCAAGAGACCCAGTACTTC
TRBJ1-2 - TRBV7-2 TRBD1 CASSKDRGSYGYTF TGTGCCAGCAGCAAGGACAGGGGAAGCTATGGCTACACCTTC
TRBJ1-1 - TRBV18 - CASSTTVNTEAFF TGTGCCAGCTCAACGACAGTGAACACTGAAGCTTTCTTT
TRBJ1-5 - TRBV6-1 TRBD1 CASRTGGGNQPQHF TGTGCCAGCAGGACAGGGGGCGGGAATCAGCCCCAGCATTTT
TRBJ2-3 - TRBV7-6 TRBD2 CASGSGREWDTQYF TGTGCCAGCGGTAGCGGGAGGGAGTGGGATACGCAGTATTTT
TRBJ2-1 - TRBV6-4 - CASSRELYNEQFF TGTGCCAGCAGTCGGGAGCTCTACAATGAGCAGTTCTTC
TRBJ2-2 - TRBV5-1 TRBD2 CASSLAVLAGGDTGELFF TGCGCCAGCAGCTTGGCTGTACTAGCGGGAGGAGACACCGGGGAGCTGTTTTTT
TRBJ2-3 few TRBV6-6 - CASSLDGSTSTDTQYF TGTGCCAGCAGCCTCGACGGATCCACTAGCACAGATACGCAGTATTTT
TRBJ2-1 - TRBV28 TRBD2 CASSEGLAGLNAVNEQFF TGTGCCAGCAGTGAAGGACTAGCGGGCCTAAATGCTGTAAATGAGCAGTTCTTC
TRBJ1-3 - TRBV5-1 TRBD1 CASSPGQGSGNTIYF TGCGCCAGCAGCCCGGGACAGGGCTCTGGAAACACCATATATTTT
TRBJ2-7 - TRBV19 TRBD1 CASARTGTPYEQYF TGTGCCAGCGCCCGGACAGGGACCCCCTACGAGCAGTACTTC
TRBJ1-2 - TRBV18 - CASSSNQGANYGYTF TGTGCCAGCTCATCTAACCAAGGGGCGAACTATGGCTACACCTTC
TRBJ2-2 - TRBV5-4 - CASSSVGPGELFF TGTGCCAGCAGCTCCGTGGGCCCCGGGGAGCTGTTTTTT
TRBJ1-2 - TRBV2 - CASSTGTSVDYTF TGTGCCAGCAGTACCGGGACAAGTGTTGACTACACCTTC
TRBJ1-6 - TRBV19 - CASSRGGTRDSPLHF TGTGCCAGTAGTCGTGGTGGGACCAGGGATTCACCCCTCCACTTT
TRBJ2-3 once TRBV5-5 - CASSLAQGTDTQYF TGTGCCAGCAGCTTGGCACAGGGCACAGATACGCAGTATTTT
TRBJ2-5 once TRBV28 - CATLFEQGKKTQYF TGTGCCACCCTGTTCGAGCAGGGAAAAAAGACCCAGTACTTC
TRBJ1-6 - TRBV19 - CASSLGAGADSPLHF TGTGCCAGTAGCCTCGGAGCAGGGGCAGATTCACCCCTCCACTTT
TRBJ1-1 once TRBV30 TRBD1 CASGQGAGGSRVNTEAFF TGTGCCTCGGGACAGGGGGCTGGGGGTTCTCGAGTGAACACTGAAGCTTTCTTT
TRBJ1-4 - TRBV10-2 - CASSESVRTANEKLFF TGCGCCAGCAGTGAGTCGGTCAGGACAGCTAATGAAAAACTGTTTTTT
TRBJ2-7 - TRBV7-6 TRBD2 CASSLASPGLAGRASYEQYF TGTGCCAGCAGCTTAGCTTCCCCGGGACTAGCGGGGCGGGCCTCCTACGAGCAGTACTTC
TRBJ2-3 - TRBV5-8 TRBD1 CASSDTGGTGWGTDTQYF TGTGCCAGCAGCGATACAGGGGGGACTGGATGGGGCACAGATACGCAGTATTTT
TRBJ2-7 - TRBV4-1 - CAGSRTAASYEQYF TGCGCCGGCAGCCGGACTGCAGCCTCCTACGAGCAGTACTTC
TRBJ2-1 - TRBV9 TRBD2 CASSELAGGYGNEQFF TGTGCCAGCAGCGAGCTAGCGGGAGGGTATGGGAATGAGCAGTTCTTC
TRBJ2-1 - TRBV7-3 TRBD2 CASSSPTSGSSSYNEQFF TGTGCCAGCAGCTCGCCGACTAGCGGGAGTAGCTCCTACAATGAGCAGTTCTTC
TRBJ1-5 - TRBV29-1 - CSVADTQDNQPQHF TGCAGCGTTGCTGACACCCAGGACAATCAGCCCCAGCATTTT
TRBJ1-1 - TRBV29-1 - CSAEVVMNTEAFF TGCAGCGCTGAGGTGGTTATGAACACTGAAGCTTTCTTT
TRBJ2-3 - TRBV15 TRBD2 CATSSSSSGGRTDTQYF TGTGCCACCAGCAGTTCCTCCAGCGGGGGGCGCACAGATACGCAGTATTTT
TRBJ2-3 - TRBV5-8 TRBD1 CASSGGMGQGDEDTQYF TGTGCCAGCAGCGGGGGAATGGGACAGGGTGATGAAGATACGCAGTATTTT
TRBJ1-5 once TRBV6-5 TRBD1 CASRHRGGSNQPQHF TGTGCCAGCAGGCACAGGGGAGGTAGCAATCAGCCCCAGCATTTT
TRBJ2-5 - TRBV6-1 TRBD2 CASSGLASATWVQYF TGTGCCAGCAGTGGACTAGCCTCTGCCACTTGGGTCCAGTACTTC
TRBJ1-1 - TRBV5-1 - CASSLERIENTEAFF TGCGCCAGCAGCTTGGAAAGGATAGAGAACACTGAAGCTTTCTTT
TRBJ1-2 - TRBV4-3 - CASSQVPGVSYGYTF TGCGCCAGCAGCCAAGTGCCGGGAGTCAGCTATGGCTACACCTTC
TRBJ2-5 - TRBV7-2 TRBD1 CASSLGDRVEETQYF TGTGCCAGCAGCTTAGGGGACAGGGTGGAGGAGACCCAGTACTTC
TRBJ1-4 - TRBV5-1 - CASSFGPPTVPNEKLFF TGCGCCAGCAGCTTTGGTCCCCCGACAGTTCCTAATGAAAAACTGTTTTTT
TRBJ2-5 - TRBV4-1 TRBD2 CASSQNLAEETQYF TGCGCCAGCAGCCAGAACCTAGCGGAAGAGACCCAGTACTTC
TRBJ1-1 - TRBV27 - CASSPLAMGGTEAFF TGTGCCAGCAGTCCCTTGGCTATGGGGGGGACTGAAGCTTTCTTT